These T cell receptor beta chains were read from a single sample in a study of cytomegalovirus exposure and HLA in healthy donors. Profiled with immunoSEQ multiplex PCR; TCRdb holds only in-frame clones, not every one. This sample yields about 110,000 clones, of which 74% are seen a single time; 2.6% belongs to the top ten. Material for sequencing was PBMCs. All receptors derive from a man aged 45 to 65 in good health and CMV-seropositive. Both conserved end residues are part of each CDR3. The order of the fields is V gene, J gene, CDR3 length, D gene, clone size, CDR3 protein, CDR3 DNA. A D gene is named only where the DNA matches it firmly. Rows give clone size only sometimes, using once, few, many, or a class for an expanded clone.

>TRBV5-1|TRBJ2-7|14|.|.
CASSEGGFSYEQYF
TGCGCCAGCAGTGAGGGGGGGTTCTCCTACGAGCAGTACTTC
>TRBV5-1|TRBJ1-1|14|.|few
CASRTNTQNTEAFF
TGCGCCAGCAGAACCAACACCCAGAACACTGAAGCTTTCTTT
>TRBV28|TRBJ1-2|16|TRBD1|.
CASTSIGTGGNYGYTF
TGTGCCAGCACCTCAATAGGGACAGGGGGGAACTATGGCTACACCTTC
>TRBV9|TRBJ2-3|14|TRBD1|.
CVSSAGQAMDTQYF
TGTGTCAGCAGCGCGGGACAGGCCATGGATACGCAGTATTTT
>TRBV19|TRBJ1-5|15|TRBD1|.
CASSLRGRSNQPQHF
TGTGCCAGTAGCCTCAGGGGGCGAAGCAATCAGCCCCAGCATTTT
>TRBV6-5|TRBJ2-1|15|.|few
CASSYGAGWSNEQFF
TGTGCCAGCAGTTATGGGGCAGGGTGGTCGAATGAGCAGTTCTTC
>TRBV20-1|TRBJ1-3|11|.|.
CSGGVGNTIYF
TGCAGTGGCGGGGTTGGAAACACCATATATTTT
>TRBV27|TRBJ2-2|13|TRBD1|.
CATKPQGTGELFF
TGTGCCACCAAACCACAGGGGACCGGGGAGTTGTTTTTC
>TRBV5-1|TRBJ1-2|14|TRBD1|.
CASSSGQGTYGYTF
TGCGCCAGCAGCTCGGGACAGGGCACCTATGGCTACACCTTC
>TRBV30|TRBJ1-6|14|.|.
CAWTGQFYNSPLHF
TGTGCCTGGACAGGGCAATTCTATAATTCACCCCTCCACTTT
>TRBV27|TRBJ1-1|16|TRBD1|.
CASSDTWTGGSTEAFF
TGTGCCAGCAGTGACACGTGGACAGGGGGAAGCACTGAAGCTTTCTTT
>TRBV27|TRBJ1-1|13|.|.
CASSSSGVPGAFF
TGTGCCAGCAGTTCCTCGGGGGTCCCGGGGGCTTTCTTT
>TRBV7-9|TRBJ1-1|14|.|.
CASSLRQLNTEAFF
TGTGCCAGCAGCTTACGACAGCTGAACACTGAAGCTTTCTTT
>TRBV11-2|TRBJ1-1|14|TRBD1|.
CASSRQGFEAEAFF
TGTGCCAGCAGCAGACAGGGGTTCGAGGCTGAAGCTTTCTTT
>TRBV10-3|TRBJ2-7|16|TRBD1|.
CAISDGTGTGKYEQYF
TGTGCCATCAGTGATGGAACCGGGACAGGGAAGTACGAGCAGTACTTC
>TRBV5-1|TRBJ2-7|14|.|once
CASSLAARGYEQYF
TGCGCCAGCAGCTTGGCCGCCAGGGGCTACGAGCAGTACTTC
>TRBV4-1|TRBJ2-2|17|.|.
CASRPGGGGLNTGELFF
TGCGCCAGCAGACCGGGGGGTGGGGGCTTGAACACCGGGGAGCTGTTTTTT
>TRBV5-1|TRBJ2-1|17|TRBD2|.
CASSPGTSSITYNEQFF
TGCGCCAGCAGCCCCGGGACTAGTAGTATCACCTACAATGAGCAGTTCTTC
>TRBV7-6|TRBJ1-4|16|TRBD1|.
CASSLAPGQNYEKLFF
TGTGCCAGCAGCTTAGCACCGGGACAGAACTATGAAAAACTGTTTTTT
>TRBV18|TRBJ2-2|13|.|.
CASSFTGTGELFF
TGTGCCAGCTCATTCACAGGGACCGGGGAGCTGTTTTTT
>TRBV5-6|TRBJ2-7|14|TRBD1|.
CASSSGQGLSEQYF
TGTGCCAGCAGCTCGGGACAGGGACTCTCCGAGCAGTACTTC
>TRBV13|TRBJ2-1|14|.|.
CASSDGGAYNEQFF
TGTGCCAGCAGCGATGGCGGGGCTTACAATGAGCAGTTCTTC
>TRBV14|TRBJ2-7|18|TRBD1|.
CASSQDTRPTGRAYEQYF
TGTGCCAGCAGCCAAGATACCCGGCCGACAGGGCGGGCCTACGAGCAGTACTTC
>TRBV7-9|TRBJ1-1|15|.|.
CASSLGGRGGTEAFF
TGTGCCAGCAGCTTAGGCGGGAGGGGGGGGACTGAAGCTTTCTTT
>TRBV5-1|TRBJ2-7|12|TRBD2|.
CASSTRGGEQYF
TGCGCCAGCAGCACCCGGGGGGGCGAGCAGTACTTC
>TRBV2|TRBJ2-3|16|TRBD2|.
CASSPGTSGRGDTQYF
TGTGCCAGCAGTCCGGGGACTAGCGGGAGGGGAGATACGCAGTATTTT
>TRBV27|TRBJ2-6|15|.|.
CASSQGQTGANVLTF
TGTGCCAGCAGTCAGGGACAAACTGGGGCCAACGTCCTGACTTTC
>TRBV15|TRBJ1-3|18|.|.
CATSRVGGGGFSGNTIYF
TGTGCCACCAGCAGAGTTGGGGGCGGGGGTTTCTCTGGAAACACCATATATTTT
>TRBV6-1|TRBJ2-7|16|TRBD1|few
CASSEGWRQGGDEQYF
TGTGCCAGCAGTGAAGGATGGAGACAGGGGGGGGACGAGCAGTACTTC
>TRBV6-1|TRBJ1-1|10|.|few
CASSGQEAFF
TGTGCCAGCAGTGGACAGGAAGCTTTCTTT
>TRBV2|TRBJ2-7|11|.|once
CASSLNYEQYF
TGTGCCAGCAGTCTAAACTACGAGCAGTACTTC
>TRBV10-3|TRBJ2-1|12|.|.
CAISEFGGRWFF
TGTGCCATCAGTGAGTTTGGGGGGAGGTGGTTCTTC